This entry lists 23 T cell receptor beta chains sequenced from one sample in a study of molecular identifiers for immune sequencing clone quantification (dated by TCRdb to 2017 to 2018). The library came from PCR. Instrument used: Illumina HiSeq 4000. TCRdb applied fastp at Q25 and MiXCR to the public reads, then kept only in-frame beta chains. When rows share a CDR3 protein, they turn into one entry using the most common DNA and genes. The sample table holds under 600,000 distinct CDR3 sequences, of which around 21% were seen once. The ten largest clones represent approximately 0.8% of the sample. The sequencing input was naive CD8+ T cells from blood, with Jurkat cell RNA spiked in. The cell subset or site label here, explained by the study, means: FACS-sorted CD8+CD4-CCR7+CD45RA+ naive T cells. These receptors originate from a human donor in good health. Some libraries in this study had Jurkat cell RNA spiked in.

This clonotype was counted a single time. This may stem from a read error, because a much larger clone lies one nucleotide away. The V gene is TRBV28, the J gene TRBJ1-4; 7 positions match TRBD1. The CDR3 extends over 16 amino acids. Germline values: CDR1 MDHEN, CDR2 SYDVKM. The CDR3 loop reads CASSETQGGPREKLLF. DNA for the CDR3: TGTGCCAGCAGCGAAACCCAAGGGGGCCCGAGGGAAAAACTGCTTTTT.

Notes on this clonotype: A read error is possible here, since a much larger clone lies one base away. The chain recombines TRBV7-6 with TRBJ2-7, with D unclear. Per the germline V gene, CDR1 is SGHVS and CDR2 is FNYEAQ. CDR3 length: 11 residues. CDR3 sequence reads: CASGSGPEQCF. The CDR3 bases are TGTGCCAGCGGATCCGGCCCCGAGCAGTGCTTC.

This clonotype was seen many times. The chain links TRBV28 to TRBJ2-6, with 9 bases lining up with TRBD1. Germline lookup yields CDR1 MDHEN and CDR2 SYDVKM. This CDR3 has 17 residues. V lost 6 bases and J lost 1; bases outside the gene matches: 7. In nucleotides, the CDR3 is TGTGCCAGCAGCAAGACAGGGGGTGAGTCTGGGGCCAACGTCCTGACTTTC. It encodes CASSKTGGESGANVLTF.

This clonotype was seen many times. This chain links TRBV7-2 with TRBJ2-1; 10 bases agree with TRBD2. The length of the CDR3 is 16 residues. Germline trimming cut 1 base from V and 4 bases from J; bases unmatched to any gene: 4. Germline V gene lookup returns CDR1 SGHTA and CDR2 FQGNSA. The chain's CDR3 is CASSLGLAGAYNEQFF. The CDR3 DNA sequence: TGTGCCAGCAGCTTAGGGCTAGCGGGAGCTTACAATGAGCAGTTCTTC.

This clonotype appeared a few times. The DNA for the CDR3 is TGTGCCAGTAGTATAGACGGGGGCAACGAGCAGTACTTC. It codes for CASSIDGGNEQYF. The chain has TRBV19 and TRBJ2-7; the D gene could be TRBD1 or TRBD2 (6 bases each). Germline CDR1 LNHDA, CDR2 SQIVND (reference sequence). Trimming stripped 0 bases from V and 5 bases from J, with 8 bases between. The CDR3 consists of 13 residues.

Ten or more counts support this clonotype. V usage is TRBV3-1 and J usage is TRBJ1-4; D gene uncertain. This CDR3 contains 15 residues. Looked up from germline, CDR1 is LGHDT and CDR2 is YNNKEL (reference sequence). Trimming pared 5 bases from V and 2 bases from J, leaving 12 bases between. The CDR3 loop reads CASSYRADTNEKLFF. The CDR3, as DNA: TGTGCCAGCAGCTACCGCGCAGACACTAATGAAAAACTGTTTTTT.

The V call is TRBV11-2, the J call TRBJ2-7; no clear D gene. The V gene's germline CDR1 is SGHAT and CDR2 FQNNGV. The CDR3 has 13 residues. Between the trimmed V and J ends, which lost 4 bases and 4 bases, there was a span of 11 bases. Here the CDR3 reads CASSSGEKYEQYF. In DNA, the CDR3 is TGTGCCAGCAGCTCTGGGGAAAAGTACGAGCAGTACTTC.

This clonotype was counted many times. This sequence joins TRBV27 and TRBJ2-7, with D perhaps being TRBD1 or TRBD2 (5 bases each). The CDR3 loop spans 15 amino acids. Germline CDR1 MNHEY, CDR2 SMNVEV (reference sequence). V dropped 3 bases and J dropped 4 bases, with 16 bases sitting between them. CDR3 sequence reads: CASSFSGRGVYEQYF. The CDR3 DNA follows: TGTGCCAGCAGTTTTAGTGGTCGAGGGGTTTACGAGCAGTACTTC.

This chain joins TRBV9 and TRBJ2-5; the match to TRBD2 covers 12 bases. Germline V lookup: CDR1 SGDLS, CDR2 YYNGEE. The ends lost 3 bases at V and 5 bases at J; junction bases unmatched: 8. This CDR3 region has 16 residues. CDR3 region: CASSGGLAGFGETQYF. CDR3 nucleotides: TGTGCCAGCAGCGGCGGACTAGCGGGATTTGGTGAGACCCAGTACTTC.

About this clonotype itself: The junction and the germline gene differ at one end; a read error may be behind it. The chain employs TRBV12-5 and TRBJ1-1, with TRBD1 as a possible D gene (6 bases). This CDR3 region has 11 residues. Germline V gene sequence: CDR1 LGHNT, CDR2 FRNRAP. The CDR3 spells CASGRGTGAFF. The CDR3, as DNA: TGTGCTAGTGGCAGGGGTACTGGAGCTTTCTTT. Using reference TRBV12-5 and TRBJ1-1 for the parts outside the CDR3, the full variable domain is DARVTQTPRHKVTEMGQEVTMRCQPILGHNTVFWYRQTMMQGLELLAYFRNRAPLDDSGMPKDRFSAEMPDATLATLKIQPSEPRDSAVYFCASGRGTGAFFGQGTRLTVV.

The genes are TRBV27 and TRBJ2-3, with D perhaps being TRBD1 or TRBD2 (5 bases each). Germline V lookup: CDR1 MNHEY, CDR2 SMNVEV (reference sequence). V was cut by 4 bases and J by 1 base, with 18 bases left in between. CDR3 size: 17 residues. The CDR3 sequence: CASSSGTGIIRTDTQYF. DNA of the CDR3: TGTGCCAGCAGTTCGGGGACGGGGATCATACGCACAGATACGCAGTATTTT.

There are many counts of this clonotype. This chain links TRBV14 with TRBJ2-5; perhaps D is TRBD1 or TRBD2 (5 bases each). V was cut by 1 base and J by 5 bases, with 11 bases left in between. The CDR3 consists of 14 residues. The V gene's germline CDR1 is SGHDN and CDR2 FVKESK. As DNA, the CDR3 is TGTGCCAGCAGCCAAGTCGGGGCTTTCGAGACCCAGTACTTC. Translation gives CASSQVGAFETQYF. The full variable domain, completed using reference TRBV14 and TRBJ2-5, is EAGVTQFPSHSVIEKGQTVTLRCDPISGHDNLYWYRRVMGKEIKFLLHFVKESKQDESGMPNNRFLAERTGGTYSTLKVQPAELEDSGVYFCASSQVGAFETQYFGPGTRLLVL.

This clonotype was detected ten times or more. The chain has TRBV7-9 and TRBJ2-7; weak D call: TRBD2 (6 bases). Trimming shortened V by 5 bases and J by 3 bases, and 8 bases separated the two germline ends. The germline CDR1 and CDR2 sequences are SEHNR and FQNEAQ (reference sequence). The CDR3 spans 12 residues. For the CDR3, the DNA is TGTGCCAGCAGCATGACTAGCTACGAGCAGTACTTC. Translating it yields CASSMTSYEQYF.

This clonotype was seen only a few times. The chain recombines TRBV5-3 with TRBJ2-2, with D possibly TRBD2 on 6 matching bases. TRBV5-3 counts as an open reading frame of uncertain function. The CDR3 is 14 residues long. V was shortened by 10 bases and J by 5 bases, with 18 bases between the two germline ends. The CDR3 is CALQLALETGELFF. CDR3 DNA sequence: TGTGCCCTACAGCTAGCGCTTGAGACCGGGGAGCTGTTTTTT.

The rearrangement uses TRBV2 and TRBJ2-5, with 12 bases fitting TRBD2. Trimming cost V 3 bases and J 1 base; bases outside gene matches: 0. The CDR3 runs to 15 residues. The V gene's germline CDR1 is SNHLY and CDR2 FYNNEI. The CDR3 sequence: CASSETSGGQETQYF. The DNA for the CDR3 is TGTGCCAGCAGTGAGACTAGCGGGGGCCAAGAGACCCAGTACTTC.

This clonotype was observed a handful of times. The J gene is TRBJ2-1, the V gene TRBV7-9; 10 bases are shared with TRBD1. Germline CDR1 and CDR2: SEHNR and FQNEAQ (reference sequence). Trimming at V came to 5 bases and at J to 1 base, leaving 5 bases not matched to a gene. The CDR3 spans 16 residues. CDR3 nucleotides: TGTGCCAGCAGCCAGACAGGGGGCCTATCCTACAATGAGCAGTTCTTC. Its translation is CASSQTGGLSYNEQFF.

The gene calls are TRBV27 and TRBJ1-5; D perhaps matches TRBD1 (5 bases). Germline V gene data show CDR1 as MNHEY and CDR2 as SMNVEV (reference sequence). This CDR3 is 16 amino acids long. Trimming pared 5 bases from V and 0 bases from J, leaving 14 bases between. The CDR3 region is CASSQSTVYSNQPQHF. The DNA of the CDR3 is TGTGCCAGCAGTCAATCGACAGTCTATAGCAATCAGCCCCAGCATTTT.

With regard to this clonotype: A much larger clone sits a single nucleotide away, making a read error possible. The chain links TRBV28 to TRBJ2-1, with D possibly TRBD1 on 7 matching bases. Germline CDR1 is MDHEN and CDR2 is SYDVKM. V gave up 8 bases and J gave up 7 bases, with 21 bases separating them. CDR3 length: 15 residues. The CDR3 nucleotides read TGTGCCAGCTTTAGCCTTAACTCAGGGGGGAATGAGCAGTTCTTC. It specifies CASFSLNSGGNEQFF.

This clonotype was found a few times. This chain connects TRBV6-5 to TRBJ2-1; 10 nucleotides match TRBD1. This CDR3 has 15 residues. V gave up 6 bases and J gave up 8 bases; unmatched junction bases: 10. Germline V gene sequence: CDR1 MNHEY, CDR2 SVGAGI. The CDR3 loop is CASRPGTGVIDEQFF. In DNA, the CDR3 is TGTGCCAGCAGGCCCGGGACAGGGGTTATCGATGAGCAGTTCTTC.

As regards this clonotype: At one of its ends the junction is not consistent with the germline gene, which may arise from a read error. The rearrangement joins TRBV30 to TRBJ2-3, with D unresolved. Germline CDR1 and CDR2: GTSNPN and SVGIG (reference sequence). CDR3 length: 11 residues. CDR3 coding DNA: TGTGCCTGGACGGCGGCTACGCTGCAGTATTTC. It specifies CAWTAATLQYF. Full variable domain (missing parts from reference TRBV30 and TRBJ2-3): SQTIHQWPATLVQPVGSPLSLECTVEGTSNPNLYWYRQAAGRGLQLLFYSVGIGQISSEVPQNLSASRPQDRQFILSSKKLLLSDSGFYLCAWTAATLQYFGPGTRLTVL.

Of note for this clonotype: An end of the junction does not agree with germline; a read error may underlie this. The chain carries TRBV30 and TRBJ1-1; tentative D call: TRBD1 (5 bases). Germline CDR1 is GTSNPN and CDR2 is SVGIG (reference sequence). This CDR3 has 12 residues. CDR3 bases: TGTGCCTGGGAGGAAGGGACGTCTGAAGCTCTCTTT. Its protein product is CAWEEGTSEALF.

Comments on this clonotype: A clone one base away is much larger, so this may be a read error. The J gene is TRBJ2-7, the V gene TRBV7-2, with D uncertain. Trimming shortened V by 0 bases and J by 3 bases, and 9 bases separated the two germline ends. Germline CDR1 reads SGHTA; CDR2 reads FQGNSA. The CDR3 length is 14 residues. CDR3 bases: TGTGCCAGCAGCTTAGCGGACGGTAGCTACGAGCAGTACTTC. Translation: CASSLADGSYEQYF.

The table lists this clonotype with a count of one. The final CDR3 position lacks the conserved phenylalanine or tryptophan, pointing to a likely read error. Here the CDR3 reads CASSLGLNSGNTIYL. CDR3 nucleotide sequence: TGTGCCAGCAGCTTGGGACTCAACTCTGGAAACACCATATATCTT. This rearrangement joins TRBV5-6 to TRBJ1-3; D gene ambiguous. This CDR3 spans 15 amino acids. Germline V CDR1 and CDR2: SGHDT, YYEEEE. The V end lost 0 bases, the J end lost 0 bases, and 7 bases lay between the germline ends.